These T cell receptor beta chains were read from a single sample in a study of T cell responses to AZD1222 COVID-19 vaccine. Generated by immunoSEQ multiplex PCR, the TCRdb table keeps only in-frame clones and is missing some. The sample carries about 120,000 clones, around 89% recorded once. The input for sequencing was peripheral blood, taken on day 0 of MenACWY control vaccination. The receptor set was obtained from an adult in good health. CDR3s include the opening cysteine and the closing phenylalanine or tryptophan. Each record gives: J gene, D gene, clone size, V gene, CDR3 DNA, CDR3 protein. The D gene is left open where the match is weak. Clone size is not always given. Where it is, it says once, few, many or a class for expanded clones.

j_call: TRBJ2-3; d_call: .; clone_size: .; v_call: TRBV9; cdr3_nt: TGTGCCAGCAGCGCGAAGATTGGGGGCACAGATACGCAGTATTTT; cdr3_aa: CASSAKIGGTDTQYF
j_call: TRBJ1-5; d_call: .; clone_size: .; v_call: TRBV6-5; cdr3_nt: TGTGCCAGCAGCGAGACAGATTATAGCAATCAGCCCCAGCATTTT; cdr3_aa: CASSETDYSNQPQHF
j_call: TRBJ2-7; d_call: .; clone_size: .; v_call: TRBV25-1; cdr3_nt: TGTGCCAGTAAACAGGGAGGGGAGCAGTACTTC; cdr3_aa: CASKQGGEQYF
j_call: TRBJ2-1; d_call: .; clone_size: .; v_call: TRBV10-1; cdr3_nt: TGCGCCAGCAGTGCGGTACTAGCTTCCAATGAGCAGTTCTTC; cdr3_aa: CASSAVLASNEQFF
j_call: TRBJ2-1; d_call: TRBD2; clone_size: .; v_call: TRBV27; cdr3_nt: TGTGCCAGCTCCGGACTAGCGGGAGACCATGAGCAGTTCTTC; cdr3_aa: CASSGLAGDHEQFF
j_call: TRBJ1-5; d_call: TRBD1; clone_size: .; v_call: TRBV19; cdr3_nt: TGTGCCAGTAGTACAGGGACAGGGAATCAGCCCCAGCATTTT; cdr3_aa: CASSTGTGNQPQHF
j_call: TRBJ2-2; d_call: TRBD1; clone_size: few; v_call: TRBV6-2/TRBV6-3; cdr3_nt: TGTGCCAGCAGCAACTACAGGGGGAACACCGGGGAGCTGTTTTTT; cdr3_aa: CASSNYRGNTGELFF
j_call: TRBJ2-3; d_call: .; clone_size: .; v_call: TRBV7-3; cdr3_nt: TGTGCCAGCAGCATCCTGACAGAGCCCCCAACAGATACGCAGTATTTT; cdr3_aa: CASSILTEPPTDTQYF
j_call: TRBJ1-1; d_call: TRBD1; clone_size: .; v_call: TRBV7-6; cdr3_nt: TGTGCCAGCAGCTTTCAGGGGGTGAACACTGAAGCTTTCTTT; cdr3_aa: CASSFQGVNTEAFF
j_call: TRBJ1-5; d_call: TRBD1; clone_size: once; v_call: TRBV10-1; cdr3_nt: TGCGCCAGCAGTGATAGGGGGCTTCTCGGCAATCAGCCCCAGCATTTT; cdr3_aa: CASSDRGLLGNQPQHF
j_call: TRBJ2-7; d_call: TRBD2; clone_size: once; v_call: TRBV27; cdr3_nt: TGTGCCAGCAGTACCGGACTAGCGGGAGGGCCGGGCGAGCAGTACTTC; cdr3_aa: CASSTGLAGGPGEQYF
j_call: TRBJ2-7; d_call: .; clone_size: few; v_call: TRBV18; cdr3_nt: TGTGCCAGCTCACCTAGGGGCGCGACGAACGAGCAGTACTTC; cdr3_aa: CASSPRGATNEQYF
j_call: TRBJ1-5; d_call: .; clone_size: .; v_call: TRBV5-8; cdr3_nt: TGTGCCAGCGGAAGAAGGGGGGGCAATCAGCCCCAGCATTTT; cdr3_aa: CASGRRGGNQPQHF
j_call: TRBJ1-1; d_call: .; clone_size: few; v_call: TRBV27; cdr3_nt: TGTGCCAGCAGTTTGAATCTGAACACTGAAGCTTTCTTT; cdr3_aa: CASSLNLNTEAFF
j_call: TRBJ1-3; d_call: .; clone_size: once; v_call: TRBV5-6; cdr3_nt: TGTGCCAGCAGCGTTGGTAGGATATCTGGAAACACCATATATTTT; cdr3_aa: CASSVGRISGNTIYF
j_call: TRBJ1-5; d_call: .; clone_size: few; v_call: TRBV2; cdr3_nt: TGTGCCAGCGGTGGGGCAGGGCAGGGAAGAAAACAGCCCCAGCATTTT; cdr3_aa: CASGGAGQGRKQPQHF
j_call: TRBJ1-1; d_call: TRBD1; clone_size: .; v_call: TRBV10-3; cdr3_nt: TGTGCCATCAGTGAGCATTCAGGGGGCGCGAGGACTGAAGCTTTCTTT; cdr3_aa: CAISEHSGGARTEAFF
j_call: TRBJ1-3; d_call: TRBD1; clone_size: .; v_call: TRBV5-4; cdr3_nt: TGTGCCAGCAGCTTGGACAGGGGAGGAAACACCATATATTTT; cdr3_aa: CASSLDRGGNTIYF
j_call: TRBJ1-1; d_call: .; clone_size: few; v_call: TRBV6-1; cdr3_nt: TGTGCCAGCAGTGAAATGGCTCGGGCGAACACTGAAGCTTTCTTT; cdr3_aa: CASSEMARANTEAFF
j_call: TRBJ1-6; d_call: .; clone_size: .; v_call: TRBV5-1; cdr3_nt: TGCGCCAGCAGCTTCGCGGAGCCGGCGTATAATTCACCCCTCCACTTT; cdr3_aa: CASSFAEPAYNSPLHF
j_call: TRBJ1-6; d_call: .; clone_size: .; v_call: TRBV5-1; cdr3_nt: TGCGCCAGCAGCTTGACAGGGACCTATAATTCACCCCTCCACTTT; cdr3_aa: CASSLTGTYNSPLHF
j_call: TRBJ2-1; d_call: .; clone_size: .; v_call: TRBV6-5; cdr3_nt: TGTGCCAGCAGTTACCGGAGTATCTCCTACAATGAGCAGTTCTTC; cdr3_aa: CASSYRSISYNEQFF
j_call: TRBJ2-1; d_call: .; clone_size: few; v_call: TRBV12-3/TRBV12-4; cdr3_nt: TGTGCCAGCAGTTTTAGGAATGAGCAGTTCTTC; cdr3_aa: CASSFRNEQFF
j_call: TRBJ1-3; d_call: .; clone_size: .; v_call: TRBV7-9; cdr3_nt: TGTGCCAGCATCGCTTGGGACTCTGGAAACACCATATATTTT; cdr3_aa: CASIAWDSGNTIYF
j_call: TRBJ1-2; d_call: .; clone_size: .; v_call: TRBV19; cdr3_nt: TGTGCCAGTAGTAACAGGCAGTCTTATGGCTACACCTTC; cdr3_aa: CASSNRQSYGYTF
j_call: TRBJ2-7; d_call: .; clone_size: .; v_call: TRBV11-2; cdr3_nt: TGTGCCAGCAGCTTAGTAGGGGGACACGAGCAGTACTTC; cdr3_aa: CASSLVGGHEQYF
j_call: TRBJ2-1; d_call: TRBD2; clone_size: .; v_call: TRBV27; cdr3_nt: TGTGCCAGCAGTTACCGACCCCTGACTAGCGGGGGTTACAATGAGCAGTTCTTC; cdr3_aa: CASSYRPLTSGGYNEQFF
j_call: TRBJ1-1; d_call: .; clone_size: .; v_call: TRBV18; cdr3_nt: TGTGCCAGCTCACCTGAGGGAGGTGCTTTCTTT; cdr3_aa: CASSPEGGAFF
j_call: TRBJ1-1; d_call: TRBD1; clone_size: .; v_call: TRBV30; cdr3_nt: TGTGCCTTCATTGGGACAGGGAGAGTGGGTGCTTTCTTT; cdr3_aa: CAFIGTGRVGAFF
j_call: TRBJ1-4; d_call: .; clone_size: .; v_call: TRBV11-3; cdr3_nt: TGTGCCAGCAGCTTCCGCACGGGCGAAAAACTGTTTTTT; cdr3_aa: CASSFRTGEKLFF
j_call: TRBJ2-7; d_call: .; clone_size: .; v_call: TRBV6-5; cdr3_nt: TGTGCCAGCAGTTACTCGGGACCCGAAGAGCAGTACTTC; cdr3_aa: CASSYSGPEEQYF
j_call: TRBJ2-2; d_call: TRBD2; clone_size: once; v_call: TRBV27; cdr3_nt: TGTGCCAGCAGTTTATCTGGCGGGAGGGCCCCCGGGGAGCTGTTTTTT; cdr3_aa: CASSLSGGRAPGELFF
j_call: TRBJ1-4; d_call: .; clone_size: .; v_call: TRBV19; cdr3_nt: TGTGCCAGTAGTATAGATGAGACAGGCCGAATCGGAAAACTGTTTTTT; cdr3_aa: CASSIDETGRIGKLFF
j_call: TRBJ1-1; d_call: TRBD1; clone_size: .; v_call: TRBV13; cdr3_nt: TGTGCCAGCAGCTACACAGGGGCAGCTTTCTTT; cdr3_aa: CASSYTGAAFF
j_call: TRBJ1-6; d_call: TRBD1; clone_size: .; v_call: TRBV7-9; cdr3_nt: TGTGCCAGCAGCTTAGAGAGATCGACAGGGGGCTTGCCAGCACCCCTCCACTTT; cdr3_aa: CASSLERSTGGLPAPLHF
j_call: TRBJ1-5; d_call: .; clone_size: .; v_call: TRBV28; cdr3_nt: TGTGCCAGCAGTTCAGGGCTGCAGCCCCAGCATTTT; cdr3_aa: CASSSGLQPQHF
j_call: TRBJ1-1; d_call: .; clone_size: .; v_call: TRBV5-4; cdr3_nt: TGTGCCGGCCAGAAAGGGATAGACACTGAAGCTTTCTTT; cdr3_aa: CAGQKGIDTEAFF
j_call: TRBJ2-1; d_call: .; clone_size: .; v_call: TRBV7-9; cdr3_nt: TGTGCCAGCAGCTTTTATAGGGGACGCAGCAACCTCAATGAGCAGTTCTTC; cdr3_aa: CASSFYRGRSNLNEQFF
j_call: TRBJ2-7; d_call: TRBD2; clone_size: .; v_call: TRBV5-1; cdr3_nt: TGCGCCAGCAGCCAAGGACTAGCTCAATTTACCTACGAGCAGTACTTC; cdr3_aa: CASSQGLAQFTYEQYF
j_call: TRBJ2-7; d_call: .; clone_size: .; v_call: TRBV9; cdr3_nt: TGTGCCAGCAGCTCCCTTGGTACCCCCTACGAGCAGTACTTC; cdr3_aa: CASSSLGTPYEQYF
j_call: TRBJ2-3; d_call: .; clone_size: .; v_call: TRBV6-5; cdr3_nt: TGTGCCAGCAGTTCCAACAGGGTGGATACGCAGTATTTT; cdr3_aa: CASSSNRVDTQYF